Only one count was recorded for the clone carrying this T cell receptor (beta chain). The antigen remains unidentified. The CDR3 has 14 amino acids. The ends lost 4 bases at V and 0 bases at J; junction bases unmatched: 1. Germline V gene sequence: CDR1 WNHNN, CDR2 SYGVQD (reference sequence). It was CD45RO-negative cells, positively selected for CCR7, that made up naive CD8 cells, with terminally differentiated effector memory CD45RA+ cells excluded. The data were produced by immunoSEQ multiplex PCR, yet TCRdb's version contains in-frame clones alone and is incomplete. The sample holds about 1,900,000 clones; approximately 94% are singletons and the top ten take roughly 1%. These data belong to a study of shared clonotypes between healthy human individuals. Findings of the study overall: The rarefaction results pointed to incomplete sorted-subset sequencing despite large depth. Clonotypes shared by all four donors outscored non-shared clonotypes in generation probability. Only blood underwent sampling, and tissue repertoires likely differ.

Sequenced material: naive CD8+ T cells sorted from blood. The chain combines TRBV10-1 with TRBJ2-3; 7 bases map to TRBD2. The sequence was obtained from a man aged 18 to 30 in good health. The chain's CDR3 is CASSAAGSTDTQYF. In DNA, the CDR3 is TGCGCCAGCAGTGCAGCGGGGAGCACAGATACGCAGTATTTT.